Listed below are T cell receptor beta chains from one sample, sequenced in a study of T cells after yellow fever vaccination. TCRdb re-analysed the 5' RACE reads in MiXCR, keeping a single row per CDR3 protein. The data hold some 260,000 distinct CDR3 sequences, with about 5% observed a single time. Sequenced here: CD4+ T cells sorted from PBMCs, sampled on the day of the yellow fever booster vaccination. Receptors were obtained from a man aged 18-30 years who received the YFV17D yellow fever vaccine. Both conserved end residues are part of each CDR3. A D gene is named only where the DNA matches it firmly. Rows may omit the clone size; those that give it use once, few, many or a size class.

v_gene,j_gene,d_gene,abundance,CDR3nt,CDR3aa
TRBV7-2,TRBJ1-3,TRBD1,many,TGTGCCAGCAGCCGATCGCCCGGGACAGCTGGAAACACCATATATTTT,CASSRSPGTAGNTIYF
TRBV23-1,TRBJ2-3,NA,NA,TGCGCCAGCACAGGGGGGGAAAGTAGCACCCCTTCGACGAATACGCAGTATTTT,CASTGGESSTPSTNTQYF
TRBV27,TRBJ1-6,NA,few,TGTGCCAGCAGTTTACGAGGGGACTCACCCCTCCACTTT,CASSLRGDSPLHF
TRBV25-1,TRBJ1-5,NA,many,TGTGCCAGCAGCGCGACCGGCAATCAGCCCCAGCATTTT,CASSATGNQPQHF
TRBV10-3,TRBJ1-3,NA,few,TGTGCCATCAGTGACGACGGCTTCTCTGGAAACACCATATATTTT,CAISDDGFSGNTIYF
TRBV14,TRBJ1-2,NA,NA,TGTGCCAGCAGCCCCCTTGAAGGGATGAACTATGGCTACACCTTC,CASSPLEGMNYGYTF
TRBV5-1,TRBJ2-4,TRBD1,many,TGCGCCAGCAGCTCCGGGACAGGGGATAACATTCAGTACTTC,CASSSGTGDNIQYF
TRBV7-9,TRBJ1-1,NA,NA,TGTGCCAGCAGCTTACCTTACCAGAACACTGAAGCTTTCTTT,CASSLPYQNTEAFF
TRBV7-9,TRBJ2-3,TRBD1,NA,TGTGCCAGCAGCCCGGACAGGGGGCCTCCCCATACGCAGTATTTT,CASSPDRGPPHTQYF
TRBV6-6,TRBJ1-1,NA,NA,TGTGCCAGCAGTGCTTACATGAACACTGAAGCTTTCTTT,CASSAYMNTEAFF
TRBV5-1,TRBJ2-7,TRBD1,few,TGCGCCAGCAGCTTGGCCCCCGACAGGGGGGGAGGCGAGCAGTACTTC,CASSLAPDRGGGEQYF
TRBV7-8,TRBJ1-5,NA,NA,TGTGCCAGCAGCTTAGGGGGAGGTAGTTATAGCAATCAGCCCCAGCATTTT,CASSLGGGSYSNQPQHF
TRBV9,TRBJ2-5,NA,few,TGTGCCAGCAGCCTTAGTCCCCAAGAGACCCAGTACTTC,CASSLSPQETQYF
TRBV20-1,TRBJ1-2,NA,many,TGCAGTGCTAGAGATTTTGGCCCCCAGGGGAACTATGGCTACACCTTC,CSARDFGPQGNYGYTF
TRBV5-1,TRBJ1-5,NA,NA,TGCGCCAGCAGCTTGGGGGACACCAATAGCAATCAGCCCCAGCATTTT,CASSLGDTNSNQPQHF
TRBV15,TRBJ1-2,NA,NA,TGTGCCACCAGCAGAGACCCAGAGTACTATGGCTACACCTTC,CATSRDPEYYGYTF
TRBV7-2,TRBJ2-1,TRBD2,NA,TGTGCCAGCAGCTTAGCGGGACTAGCGGGCAATGAGCAGTTCTTC,CASSLAGLAGNEQFF
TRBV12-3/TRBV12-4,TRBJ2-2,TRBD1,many,TGTGCCAGCAGTTTAAGCCAGGGGGACACCGGGGAGCTGTTTTTT,CASSLSQGDTGELFF
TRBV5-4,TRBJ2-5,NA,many,TGTGCCAGCAGCCAGACCCTGGAGACCCAGTACTTC,CASSQTLETQYF
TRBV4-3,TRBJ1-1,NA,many,TGCGCCAGCAGCCAATTGGCGAACACTGAAGCTTTCTTT,CASSQLANTEAFF
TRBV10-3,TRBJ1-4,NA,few,TGTGCCATCAGTGAGCTTGGCAGCACCTCAACTAATGAAAAACTGTTTTTT,CAISELGSTSTNEKLFF
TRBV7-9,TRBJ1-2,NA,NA,TGTGCCAGCAGCTTTGGGCAGAACTATGGCTACACCTTC,CASSFGQNYGYTF
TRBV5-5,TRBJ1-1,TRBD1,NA,TGTGCCAGCAGCTTGGGGACAGGGAAGGGGTACACTGAAGCTTTCTTT,CASSLGTGKGYTEAFF
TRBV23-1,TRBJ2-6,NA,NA,TGCGCCAGCAGTCAATCGCGAGGGGCTGGGGCCAACGTCCTGACTTTC,CASSQSRGAGANVLTF
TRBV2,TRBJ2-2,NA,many,TGTGCCAGAGCCGGGGGTGGCACCGGGGAGCTGTTTTTT,CARAGGGTGELFF
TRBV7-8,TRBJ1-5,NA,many,TGTGCCAGCAGCTCCCGACAGTCGAATCAGCCCCAGCATTTT,CASSSRQSNQPQHF
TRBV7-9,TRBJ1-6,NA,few,TGTGCCAGCCAAAGGAGCGAAGGCGGATCACCCCTCCACTTT,CASQRSEGGSPLHF
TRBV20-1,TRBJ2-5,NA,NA,TGCAGTGCTAGTGAACCCCTCCGGGAGACCCAGTACTTC,CSASEPLRETQYF
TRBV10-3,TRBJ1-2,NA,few,TGTGCCATCAGTGGTAGGGACGAGCCCAACTATGGCTACACCTTC,CAISGRDEPNYGYTF
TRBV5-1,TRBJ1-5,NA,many,TGCGCCAGCAGCTTGGGCGACGGAATAAATCAGCCCCAGCATTTT,CASSLGDGINQPQHF
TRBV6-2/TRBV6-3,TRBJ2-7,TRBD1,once,TGTGCCAGCAGGAGGCTTCCGGGACAGGGACCCTACGAGCAGTACTTC,CASRRLPGQGPYEQYF
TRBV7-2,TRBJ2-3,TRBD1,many,TGTGCCAGCAGCTACACGACAGGGGGCAGGGTGGATACGCAGTATTTT,CASSYTTGGRVDTQYF
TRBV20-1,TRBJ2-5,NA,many,TGCAGTGCTTTTGACCCGCGGGTAGAGACCCAGTACTTC,CSAFDPRVETQYF
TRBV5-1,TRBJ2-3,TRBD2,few,TGCGCCAGCAGCAGCGGGGGGTCCTCCACAGATACGCAGTATTTT,CASSSGGSSTDTQYF
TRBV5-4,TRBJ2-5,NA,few,TGTGCCAGCAGCTTGGATGCGGGGAGCCCCTCGGTGAAGACCCAGTACTTC,CASSLDAGSPSVKTQYF
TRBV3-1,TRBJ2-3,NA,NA,TGTGCCAGCACTCGGGGAGATACGCAGTATTTT,CASTRGDTQYF
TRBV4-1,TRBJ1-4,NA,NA,TGCGCCAGCAGCCCAAATCCCGGGACATTAAATGAAAAACTGTTTTTT,CASSPNPGTLNEKLFF
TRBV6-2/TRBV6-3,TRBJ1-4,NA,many,TGTGCCAGCAGTCCCGCGGATGAAAAACTGTTTTTT,CASSPADEKLFF
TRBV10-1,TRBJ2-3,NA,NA,TGCGCCAGCAGTGGGTCGTTTTGTGGACGGTGCACAGATACGCAGTATTTT,CASSGSFCGRCTDTQYF
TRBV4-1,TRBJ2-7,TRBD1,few,TGCGCCAGCAGCCTGGACAGGGGGCCCTACGAGCAGTACTTC,CASSLDRGPYEQYF
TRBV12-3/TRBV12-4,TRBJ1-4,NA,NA,TGTGCCAGCAGTGTCGCTAATGAAAAACTGTTTTTT,CASSVANEKLFF
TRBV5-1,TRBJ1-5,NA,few,TGCGCCAGCAGCTTGGGGGGACCGTATTATAGCAATCAGCCCCAGCATTTT,CASSLGGPYYSNQPQHF
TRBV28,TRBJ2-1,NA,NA,TGTGCCAGCAGTCAATTGGGGTACAGTCTTCAATTC,CASSQLGYSLQF
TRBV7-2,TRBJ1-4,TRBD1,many,TGTGCCAGCAGCCCGCGACAGGGAGCGGATGAAAAACTGTTTTTT,CASSPRQGADEKLFF
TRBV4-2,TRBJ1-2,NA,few,TGTGCCAGCAGCCAAGCCCGTCGGGGGCCAGCATGGCACTATGGCTACACCTTC,CASSQARRGPAWHYGYTF
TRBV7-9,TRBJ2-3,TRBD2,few,TGTGCCAGCAGCTTAGATCTAGCGGGGCGCACAGATACGCAGTATTTT,CASSLDLAGRTDTQYF
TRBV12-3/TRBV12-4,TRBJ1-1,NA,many,TGTGCCAGCAGTTTAAGTCGGCCCGGAACCCTCAAGACTGAAGCTTTCTTT,CASSLSRPGTLKTEAFF
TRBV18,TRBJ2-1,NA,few,TGTGCCAGCTCACCGGGGGCTGCCCCCAATGAGCAGTTCTTC,CASSPGAAPNEQFF